These 8 T cell receptor beta chains were sequenced from one sample in a study of blood T cell dynamics during melanoma immunotherapy. The time point here: week 3, after first cycle of checkpoint inhibitor. The assay was immunoSEQ multiplex PCR, and TCRdb's table has in-frame clones only and misses some. Among 11,000 or so clones listed, less than 90% were seen once. Sequences were derived from blood, sampled from a patient treated with checkpoint blockade. These receptor sequences come from a human donor with melanoma.

V and J are TRBV6-5 and TRBJ1-1; D is possibly TRBD1 (5 bases). The CDR3 is 10 residues long. Trimming pared 10 bases from V and 6 bases from J, leaving 9 bases between. Germline V gene lookup returns CDR1 MNHEY and CDR2 SVGAGI. CDR3 sequence: CATGDAEAFF. Written as DNA, the CDR3 is TGTGCCACGGGGGACGCTGAAGCTTTCTTT.

J is TRBJ1-2 and V is TRBV5-1, with D possibly being TRBD1 (6 bases). Trimming took 4 bases from V and 1 from J, leaving 8 bases between them. The CDR3 consists of 13 residues. Germline V gene data show CDR1 as SGHRS and CDR2 as YFSETQ. CDR3 nucleotide sequence: TGCGCCAGCAGCCGGGACATTAACTATGGCTACACCTTC. Translation: CASSRDINYGYTF.

The V call is TRBV30, the J call TRBJ2-6, with D possibly being TRBD1 (5 bases). V lost 1 base, J lost 0 bases, and 7 bases lay in between. Germline V CDR1 and CDR2: GTSNPN, SVGIG (reference sequence). This CDR3 spans 15 amino acids. The CDR3 is CAWSGQPSGANVLTF. CDR3 bases: TGTGCCTGGAGTGGACAGCCCTCTGGGGCCAACGTCCTGACTTTC.

The rearrangement joins TRBV28 to TRBJ1-2, with 7 nucleotides matching TRBD1. The V segment lost 1 base and the J segment 6 bases; nucleotides outside the gene matches: 5. From germline, CDR1 is MDHEN and CDR2 SYDVKM. The CDR3 runs to 14 residues. The CDR3 reads CASSLFDRANGYTF. The CDR3 nucleotides are TGTGCCAGCAGTTTATTTGACAGGGCCAATGGCTACACCTTC.

The V gene is TRBV9, the J gene TRBJ2-1; 10 bases map to TRBD2. The CDR3 spans 16 residues. CDR1 and CDR2 from the germline V gene are SGDLS and YYNGEE. V lost 4 bases and J lost 3; bases outside the gene matches: 7. CDR3 amino acids: CASSPLAGAFYNEQFF. The CDR3 bases are TGTGCCAGCAGCCCCCTAGCGGGGGCTTTCTACAATGAGCAGTTCTTC.

The V gene is TRBV30, the J gene TRBJ2-3; 7 bases line up with TRBD2. Germline-derived CDR1 and CDR2 are GTSNPN and SVGIG (reference sequence). There are 14 residues in the CDR3. After removal of 0 bases from V and 5 bases from J, the junction contained 5 bases not matched to a gene. The CDR3 coding sequence is TGTGCCTGGAGTGTAGGGCGGGGGAGAGATACGCAGTATTTT. This translates into CAWSVGRGRDTQYF. Combining the CDR3 with reference TRBV30 and TRBJ2-3 gives the whole variable domain SQTIHQWPATLVQPVGSPLSLECTVEGTSNPNLYWYRQAAGRGLQLLFYSVGIGQISSEVPQNLSASRPQDRQFILSSKKLLLSDSGFYLCAWSVGRGRDTQYFGPGTRLTVL.

The V call is TRBV7-6, the J call TRBJ1-1, with 11 nucleotides matching TRBD1. J was trimmed by 0 bases and V by 6 bases; bases with no gene match: 3. CDR3 size: 15 residues. Germline V lookup: CDR1 SGHVS, CDR2 FNYEAQ. The CDR3 here is CASRRDRGMNTEAFF. The DNA of the CDR3 is TGTGCCAGCAGACGGGACAGGGGGATGAACACTGAAGCTTTCTTT. The whole variable domain, filled in from reference TRBV7-6 and TRBJ1-1, reads GAGVSQSPRYKVTKRGQDVALRCDPISGHVSLYWYRQALGQGPEFLTYFNYEAQQDKSGLPNDRFSAERPEGSISTLTIQRTEQRDSAMYRCASRRDRGMNTEAFFGQGTRLTVV.

The CDR3 sequence is CASSSIHDSLETQYF. Written as DNA, the CDR3 is TGTGCCAGCAGCTCGATTCATGACTCTCTGGAGACCCAGTACTTC. The chain combines TRBV11-3 with TRBJ2-5; D is unresolved. Germline V gives CDR1 SGHNT, CDR2 YENEEA. Trimming removed 4 bases from V and 5 bases from J, with 17 bases in between. This CDR3 comprises 15 residues.